Listed here are 6 T cell receptor beta chains from one sample, sequenced in a study of early T cells in non-severe SARS-CoV-2 infection. Each CDR3 protein gets one entry after TCRdb re-called the 5' RACE reads with MiXCR. The sample contains more than 90,000 distinct CDR3 sequences, approximately 10% of which appear only once. Sequencing input: whole blood. These receptors were taken from an adult who was a healthcare worker with PCR-confirmed SARS-CoV-2 infection or an uninfected control (not recorded which).

This clonotype was detected ten times or more. The V call is TRBV6-2 or TRBV6-3, the J call TRBJ2-2; D uncertain. This CDR3 is built from 13 residues. From germline, CDR1 is MNHEY and CDR2 SVGEGT. Between the trimmed V and J ends, which lost 6 bases and 4 bases, there was a span of 9 bases. The CDR3 nucleotides read TGTGCCAGCAGCCACCGACCCACCGGGGAGCTGTTTTTT. It is translated as CASSHRPTGELFF.

There are many counts of this clonotype. The V gene is TRBV27, the J gene TRBJ1-5; TRBD1 matches 7 bases. Trimming at V came to 4 bases and at J to 4 bases, leaving 4 bases not matched to a gene. CDR1 and CDR2 from the germline V gene are MNHEY and SMNVEV (reference sequence). The CDR3 loop spans 14 amino acids. The CDR3 spells CASSSRQGNQPQHF. The CDR3 DNA is TGTGCCAGCAGTTCCCGACAGGGAAATCAGCCCCAGCATTTT.

V usage is TRBV7-2 and J usage is TRBJ1-6, with TRBD1 identical over 7 bases. Germline V gives CDR1 SGHTA, CDR2 FQGNSA. The CDR3 runs to 14 residues. V lost 7 bases and J lost 6; bases outside the gene matches: 6. The CDR3 DNA sequence: TGTGCCAGCACCATGGGACAGCCTAATTCACCCCTCCACTTT. This gives the protein CASTMGQPNSPLHF.

This clonotype has just a few counts. The chain carries TRBV20-1 and TRBJ2-7, with TRBD2 as a possible D gene (6 bases). Trimming removed 6 bases at V and 0 bases at J, with 18 bases between. Germline V gene sequence: CDR1 DFQATT, CDR2 SNEGSKA (reference sequence). The CDR3 extends over 15 amino acids. This CDR3 reads CSAVGERALSYEQYF. CDR3 nucleotide sequence: TGCAGTGCCGTAGGAGAGCGGGCGCTCTCCTACGAGCAGTACTTC.

The V call is TRBV6-6, the J call TRBJ2-7; 11 nucleotides agree with TRBD2. The CDR3 has 15 amino acids. CDR1 is MNHNY and CDR2 is SVGAGI in the germline V gene (reference sequence). Trimming took 6 bases from V and 4 from J; bases not matched to a gene: 8. CDR3 region: CASRTTSGGPYEQYF. The CDR3 DNA follows: TGTGCCAGCAGAACAACTAGCGGGGGACCTTACGAGCAGTACTTC.

The chain combines TRBV5-1 with TRBJ1-6; TRBD1 is a possible D gene (5 bases). This CDR3 spans 18 amino acids. CDR1 is SGHRS and CDR2 is YFSETQ in the germline V gene. Trimming removed 0 bases from V and 1 base from J, with 14 bases in between. CDR3 in amino acids: CASSLGTGDASYNSPLHF. CDR3 DNA: TGCGCCAGCAGCTTGGGCACGGGGGATGCGTCCTATAATTCACCCCTCCACTTT.